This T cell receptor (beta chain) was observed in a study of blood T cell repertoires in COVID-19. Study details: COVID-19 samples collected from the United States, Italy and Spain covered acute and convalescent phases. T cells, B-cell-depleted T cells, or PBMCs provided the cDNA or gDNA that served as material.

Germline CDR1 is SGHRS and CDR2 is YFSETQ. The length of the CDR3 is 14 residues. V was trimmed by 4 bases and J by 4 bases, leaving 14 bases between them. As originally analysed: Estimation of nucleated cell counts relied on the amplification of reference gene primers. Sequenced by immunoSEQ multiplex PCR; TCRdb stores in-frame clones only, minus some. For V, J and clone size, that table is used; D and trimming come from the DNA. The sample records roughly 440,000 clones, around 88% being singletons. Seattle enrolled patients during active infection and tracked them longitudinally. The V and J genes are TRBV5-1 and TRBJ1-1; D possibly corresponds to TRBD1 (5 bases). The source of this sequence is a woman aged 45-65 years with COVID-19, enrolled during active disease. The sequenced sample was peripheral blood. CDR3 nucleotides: TGCGCCAGCAGCCCCCTCGGGGGTACCACTGAAGCTTTCTTT. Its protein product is CASSPLGGTTEAFF.